One and the same sample provided the 2 T cell receptor beta chains below, sequenced in a study of T cells expressing NK-cell markers. TCRdb re-called the 5' RACE reads and catalogs CDR3 proteins one per entry, DNA excluded. The table lists 350,000 to 500,000 distinct CDR3 sequences. The sequenced material came from blood T cells: a sorted CD56 or NKG2C T cell subset, CD4+ or CD8+ T cells, or bulk PBMC T cells (not recorded which). All receptors come from a woman between 18 and 70 years old in good health.

The chain carries TRBV25-1 and TRBJ2-3; TCRdb picks TRBD2, but there is no DNA to check that call. The germline gives CDR1 MGHDK, CDR2 SYGVNS. The CDR3 covers 17 residues. CDR3 region: CASSESGLARGGDTQYF. The complete variable domain, with remaining parts taken from reference TRBV25-1 and TRBJ2-3, reads EADIYQTPRYLVIGTGKKITLECSQTMGHDKMYWYQQDPGMELHLIHYSYGVNSTEKGDLSSESTVSRIRTEHFPLTLESARPSHTSQYLCASSESGLARGGDTQYFGPGTRLTVL.

The chain employs TRBV6-4 and TRBJ2-1; there is no DNA to check the TCRdb D call of TRBD2. There are 15 residues in the CDR3. In germline, CDR1 is MRHNA, CDR2 SNTAGT. The CDR3 reads CASSDSASGYNEQFF.